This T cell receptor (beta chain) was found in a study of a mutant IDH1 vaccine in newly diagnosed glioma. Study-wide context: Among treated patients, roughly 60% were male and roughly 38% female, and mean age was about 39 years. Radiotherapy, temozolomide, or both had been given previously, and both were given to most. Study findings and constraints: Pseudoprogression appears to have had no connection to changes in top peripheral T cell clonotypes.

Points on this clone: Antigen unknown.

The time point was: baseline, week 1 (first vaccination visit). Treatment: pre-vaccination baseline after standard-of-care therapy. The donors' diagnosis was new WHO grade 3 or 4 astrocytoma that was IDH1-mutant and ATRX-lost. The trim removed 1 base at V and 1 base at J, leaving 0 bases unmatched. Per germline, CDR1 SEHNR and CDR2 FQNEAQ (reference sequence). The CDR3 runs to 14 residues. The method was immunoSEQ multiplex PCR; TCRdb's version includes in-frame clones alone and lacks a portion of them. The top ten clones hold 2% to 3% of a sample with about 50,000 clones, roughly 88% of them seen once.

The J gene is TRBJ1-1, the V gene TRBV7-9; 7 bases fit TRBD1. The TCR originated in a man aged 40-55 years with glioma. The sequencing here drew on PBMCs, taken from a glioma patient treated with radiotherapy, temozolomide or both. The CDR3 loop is CASSLGQGNTEAFF. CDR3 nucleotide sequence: TGTGCCAGCAGCTTAGGACAGGGGAACACTGAAGCTTTCTTT.